The sequence of this T cell receptor beta chain was determined in a study of brain T cells in children with intractable seizures. Study outcomes and limitations: Only CDR3 sequence similarity suggested viral specificity, without known HCMV serostatus. Absence of clones before surgery may stem from lower sequencing depth.

As concerns this clone: As yet, its antigen is unknown.

TCRdb's table, derived via immunoSEQ multiplex PCR, lists solely in-frame clones and lacks some. The sample comprises tens of thousands of clones, 90% to 95% of which are singletons, and around 22% rests with the top ten. Sequencing was limited to surgery cases with top T cell transcript signatures in brain tissue. Pre-surgery treatment included at least one anti-epileptic drug. The starting material was peripheral blood, obtained at surgery. The sequence came from a girl aged 2 to 9 with Rasmussen encephalitis and intractable seizures.

CDR3 sequence reads: CASSSGTAPYEQYF. CDR3 in DNA: TGTGCCAGCAGTTCCGGGACAGCCCCCTACGAGCAGTACTTC. The rearrangement uses TRBV7-2 and TRBJ2-7; 7 bases fit TRBD1. There are 14 residues in the CDR3. Trimming at V came to 6 bases and at J to 2 bases, leaving 7 bases not matched to a gene. In germline, CDR1 is SGHTA, CDR2 FQGNSA.